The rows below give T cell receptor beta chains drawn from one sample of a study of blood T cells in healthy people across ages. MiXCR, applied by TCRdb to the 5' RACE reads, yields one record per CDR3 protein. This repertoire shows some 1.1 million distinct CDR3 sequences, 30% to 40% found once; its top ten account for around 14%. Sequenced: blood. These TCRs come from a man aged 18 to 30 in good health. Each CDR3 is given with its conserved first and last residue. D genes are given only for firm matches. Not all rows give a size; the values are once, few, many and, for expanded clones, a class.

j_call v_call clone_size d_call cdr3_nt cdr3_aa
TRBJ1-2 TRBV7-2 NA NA TGTGCCAGCAGCCCCCGCATCGGGGTTAACTATGGCTACACCTTC CASSPRIGVNYGYTF
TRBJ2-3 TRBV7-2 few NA TGTGCCAGCAGCTTGCCCGTGTTCCCAGATACGCAGTATTTT CASSLPVFPDTQYF
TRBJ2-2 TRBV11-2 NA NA TGTGCCAGCAGCTTAGGCTTAGGGACCACCGGGGAGCTGTTTTTT CASSLGLGTTGELFF
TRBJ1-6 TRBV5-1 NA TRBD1 TGCGCCGGCAGCTTCCGGGACAGTGGCTCCTATAATTCACCCCTCCACTTT CAGSFRDSGSYNSPLHF
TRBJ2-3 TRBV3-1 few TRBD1 TGTGCCAGCAGCCAAGGCGGGACAGGCGACAAACCCACAGATACGCAGTATTTT CASSQGGTGDKPTDTQYF
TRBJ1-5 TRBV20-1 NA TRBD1 TGCAGTGCTCTTGACAGGGGAGGTCAGCCCCAGCATTTT CSALDRGGQPQHF
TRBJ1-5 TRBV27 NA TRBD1 TGTGCCAGCAGCCCAGACAGGGATATCGCCCCTGCAAATCAGCCCCAGCATTTT CASSPDRDIAPANQPQHF
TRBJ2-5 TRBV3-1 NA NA TGTGCCAGCAGCCAGGTGATCGGACCCTCGCGCGAGACCCAGTACTTC CASSQVIGPSRETQYF
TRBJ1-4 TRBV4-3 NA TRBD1 TGCGCCAGCAGCCAAGAAGTGCCAGAGGGACAGACGAATGAAAAACTGTTTTTT CASSQEVPEGQTNEKLFF
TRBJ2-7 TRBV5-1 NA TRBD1 TGCGCCAGCCAACAGGGGGTGGATGGGCAGTACTTC CASQQGVDGQYF
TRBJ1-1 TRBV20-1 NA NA TGCAGTGCTACCTCGGGGGGGATGAACACTGAAGCTTTCTTT CSATSGGMNTEAFF
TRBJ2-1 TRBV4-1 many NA TGCGCCAGCAGCCAAGATCCGGGGCCCAATGAGCAGTTCTTC CASSQDPGPNEQFF
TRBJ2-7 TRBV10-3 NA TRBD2 TGTGCCATCAGTGGGCAGACTAGCATAAGGTCCAATGAGCAGTACTTC CAISGQTSIRSNEQYF
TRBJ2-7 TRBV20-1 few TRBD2 TGCAGTGCTAACTTAGCGGGGTTCTCCTACGAGCAGTACTTC CSANLAGFSYEQYF
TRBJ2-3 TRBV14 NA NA TGTGCCAGCAGCTACCGAGGGACCGCACTCGACACAGATACGCAGTATTTT CASSYRGTALDTDTQYF
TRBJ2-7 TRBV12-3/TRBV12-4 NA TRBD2 TGTGCCAGCCCCACAGTGGCGGGGGTAATCGGGGTCTACGAGCAGTACTTC CASPTVAGVIGVYEQYF
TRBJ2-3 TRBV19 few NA TGTGCCAGTCAGTCCAGGGGGGCCACAGATACGCAGTATTTT CASQSRGATDTQYF
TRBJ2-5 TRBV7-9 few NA TGTGCCAGCACCACTCAGGCTATCCAAGAGACCCAGTACTTC CASTTQAIQETQYF
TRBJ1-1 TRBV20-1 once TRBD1 TGCAGTGCCCCCGGGACAGGGACGAACACTGAAGCTTTCTTT CSAPGTGTNTEAFF
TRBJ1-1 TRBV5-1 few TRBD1 TGCGCCAGCAGCTTAAGACAGGGGGCTGGTACTGAAGCTTTCTTT CASSLRQGAGTEAFF
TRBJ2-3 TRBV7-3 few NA TGTGCCAGCAGCTTGGGGTTCGGTCAAGATACGCAGTATTTT CASSLGFGQDTQYF
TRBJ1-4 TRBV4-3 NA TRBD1 TGCGCCAGCAGCCCGGATGGGGACAGGGGCAAAAAACTGTTTTTT CASSPDGDRGKKLFF
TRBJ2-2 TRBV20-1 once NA TGCAGTGCTAGAGGACGAAGGGCGAACACCGGGGAGCTGTTTTTT CSARGRRANTGELFF
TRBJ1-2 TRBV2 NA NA TGTGCCAGCAGTGAGCGGGGAGATACTGGCTACACCTTC CASSERGDTGYTF
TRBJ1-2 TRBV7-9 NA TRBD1 TGTGCCAGCAGCTCCGAAGGGTTAGGACAGGGGTATGGCTACACCTTC CASSSEGLGQGYGYTF
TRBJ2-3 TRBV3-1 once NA TGTGCCAGCAGCCAGTCGCGGGGCGCTCCCACAGATACGCAGTATTTT CASSQSRGAPTDTQYF
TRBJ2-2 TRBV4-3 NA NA TGCGCCAGCAGCCCCCGGCGTGAGGCTTGGGTGGACACCGGGGAGCTGTTTTTT CASSPRREAWVDTGELFF
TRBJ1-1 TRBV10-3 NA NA TGTGCCACCCATTCGGGCAGAAACACTGAAGCTTTCTTT CATHSGRNTEAFF
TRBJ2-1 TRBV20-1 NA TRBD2 TGCAGTGCTGATCCACTAGCGGGGAATGAGCAGTTCTTC CSADPLAGNEQFF
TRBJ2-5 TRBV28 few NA TGTGCCAGCAGTTTTAAGTACAGGGTAGCCCAAGAGACCCAGTACTTC CASSFKYRVAQETQYF
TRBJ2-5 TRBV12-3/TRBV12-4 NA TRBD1 TGTGCCAGCAGCCCTTTCGAATCCACAGGGGGGGAGACCCAGTACTTC CASSPFESTGGETQYF
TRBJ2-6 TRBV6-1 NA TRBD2 TGTGCCAGCAGTGAACCGGGAGGGGTTGGGGCCAACGTCCTGACTTTC CASSEPGGVGANVLTF
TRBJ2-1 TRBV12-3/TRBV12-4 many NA TGTGCCAGCAGTCGGGGCTCCTACAATGAGCAGTTCTTC CASSRGSYNEQFF
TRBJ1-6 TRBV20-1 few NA TGCAGTGCCAGTAGTGCCAGCACAACTAATTCACCCCTCCACTTT CSASSASTTNSPLHF
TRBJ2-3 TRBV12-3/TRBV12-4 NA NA TGTGCCAGCAGTTTCAGGTCGGGGACTCGCACAGATACGCAGTATTTT CASSFRSGTRTDTQYF
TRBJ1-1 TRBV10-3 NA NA TGTGCCATTCAAGGGCCATACACTGAAGCTTTCTTT CAIQGPYTEAFF
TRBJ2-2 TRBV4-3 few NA TGCGCCAGCAGCCAAGATCCGGTCAGGGAAACCGGGGAGCTGTTTTTT CASSQDPVRETGELFF
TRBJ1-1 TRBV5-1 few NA TGCGCCAGCAGCTTCGGACAGTCAGACACTGAAGCTTTCTTT CASSFGQSDTEAFF
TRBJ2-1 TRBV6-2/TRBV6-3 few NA TGTGCCAGCAGTTACCACCGATTCCAGGCGGCCCGTTACAATGAGCAGTTCTTC CASSYHRFQAARYNEQFF
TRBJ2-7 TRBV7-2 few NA TGTGCCAGCAGCCCAACTGGTACAGCGGGCTCCTACGAGCAGTACTTC CASSPTGTAGSYEQYF
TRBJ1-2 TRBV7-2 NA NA TGTGCCAGCAGATTAGGACAAGTATTAAGCTATGGCTACACCTTC CASRLGQVLSYGYTF
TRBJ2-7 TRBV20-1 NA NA TGCAGTGCCGCCTCGGGGGTTTCCTACGAGCAGTACTTC CSAASGVSYEQYF
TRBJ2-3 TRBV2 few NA TGTGCCAGCAGTGACACAGTAGATACGCAGTATTTT CASSDTVDTQYF
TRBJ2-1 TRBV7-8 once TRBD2 TGTGCCAGCAGCCCTCGAAGAGCGGGAGGGCCCCGCGAGGAGCAGTTCTTC CASSPRRAGGPREEQFF
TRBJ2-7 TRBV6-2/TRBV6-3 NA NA TGTGCCAGCAGTTACTCTCGGGGCCTCTACGAGCAGTACTTC CASSYSRGLYEQYF